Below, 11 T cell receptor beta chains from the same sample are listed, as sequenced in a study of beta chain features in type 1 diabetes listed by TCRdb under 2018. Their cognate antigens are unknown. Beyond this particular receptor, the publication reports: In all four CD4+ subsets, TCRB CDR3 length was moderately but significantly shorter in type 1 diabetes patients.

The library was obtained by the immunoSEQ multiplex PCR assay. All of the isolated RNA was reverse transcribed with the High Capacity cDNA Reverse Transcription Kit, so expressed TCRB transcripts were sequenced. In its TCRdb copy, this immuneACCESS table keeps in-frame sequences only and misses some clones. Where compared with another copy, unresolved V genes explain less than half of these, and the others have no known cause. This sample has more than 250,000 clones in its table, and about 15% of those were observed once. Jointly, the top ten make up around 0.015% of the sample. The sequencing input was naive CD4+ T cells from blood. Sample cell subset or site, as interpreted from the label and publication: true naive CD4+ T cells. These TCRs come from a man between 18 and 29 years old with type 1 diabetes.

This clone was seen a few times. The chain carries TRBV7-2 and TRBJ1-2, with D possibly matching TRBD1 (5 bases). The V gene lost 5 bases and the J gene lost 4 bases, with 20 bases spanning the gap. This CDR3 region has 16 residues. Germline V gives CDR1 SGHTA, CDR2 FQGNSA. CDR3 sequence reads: CASSPTADSVRYGYTF. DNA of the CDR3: TGTGCCAGCAGCCCCACGGCAGACAGCGTTCGCTATGGCTACACCTTC.

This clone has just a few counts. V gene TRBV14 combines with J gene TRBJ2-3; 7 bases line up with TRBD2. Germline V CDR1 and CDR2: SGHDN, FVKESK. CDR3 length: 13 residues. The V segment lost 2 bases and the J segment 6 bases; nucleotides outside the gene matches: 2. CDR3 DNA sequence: TGTGCCAGCAGCCAACAGGGAGGGGATACGCAGTATTTT. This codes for CASSQQGGDTQYF.

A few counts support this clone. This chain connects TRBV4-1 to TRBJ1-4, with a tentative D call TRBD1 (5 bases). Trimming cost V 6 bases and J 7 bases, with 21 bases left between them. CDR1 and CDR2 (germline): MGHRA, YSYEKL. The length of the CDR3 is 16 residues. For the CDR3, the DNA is TGCGCCAGCAGTCCAATAGGCAGGGATAGAGGTGAAAAACTGTTTTTT. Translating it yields CASSPIGRDRGEKLFF.

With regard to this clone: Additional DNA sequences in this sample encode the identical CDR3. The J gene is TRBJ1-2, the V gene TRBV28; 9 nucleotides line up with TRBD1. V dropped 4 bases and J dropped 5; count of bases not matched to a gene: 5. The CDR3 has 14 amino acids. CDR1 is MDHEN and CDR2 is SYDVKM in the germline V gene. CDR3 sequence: CASSSGQGPYGYTF. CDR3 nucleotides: TGTGCCAGCAGTTCGGGACAGGGACCTTATGGCTACACCTTC.

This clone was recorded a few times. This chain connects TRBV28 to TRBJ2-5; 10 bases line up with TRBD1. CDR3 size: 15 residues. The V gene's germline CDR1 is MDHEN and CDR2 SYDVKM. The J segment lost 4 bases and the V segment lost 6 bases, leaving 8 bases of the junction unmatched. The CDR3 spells CASRGGDRGRETQYF. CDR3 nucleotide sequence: TGTGCCAGCAGAGGGGGGGACAGGGGACGAGAGACCCAGTACTTC.

The DNA of the CDR3 is TGTGCCAGCAGCTTTGTCAGGGTCACCGGGGAGCTGTTTTTT. This sequence encodes CASSFVRVTGELFF. The genes are TRBV7-2 and TRBJ2-2; D may be TRBD1 (5 bases). This CDR3 is 14 amino acids long. The V end lost 3 bases, the J end lost 4 bases, and 9 bases lay between the germline ends. The germline V gene has CDR1 SGHTA and CDR2 FQGNSA.

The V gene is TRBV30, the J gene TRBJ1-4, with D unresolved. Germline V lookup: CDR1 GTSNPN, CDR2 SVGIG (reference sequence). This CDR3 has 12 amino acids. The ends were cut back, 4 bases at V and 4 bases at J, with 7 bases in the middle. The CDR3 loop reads CAWKARNEKLFF. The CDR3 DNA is TGTGCCTGGAAAGCTCGTAATGAAAAACTGTTTTTT.

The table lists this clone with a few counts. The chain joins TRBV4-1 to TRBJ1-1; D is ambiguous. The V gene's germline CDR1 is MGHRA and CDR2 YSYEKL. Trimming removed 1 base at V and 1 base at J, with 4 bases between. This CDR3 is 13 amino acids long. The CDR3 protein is CASSQGRNTEAFF. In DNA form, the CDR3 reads TGCGCCAGCAGCCAAGGTAGGAACACTGAAGCTTTCTTT.

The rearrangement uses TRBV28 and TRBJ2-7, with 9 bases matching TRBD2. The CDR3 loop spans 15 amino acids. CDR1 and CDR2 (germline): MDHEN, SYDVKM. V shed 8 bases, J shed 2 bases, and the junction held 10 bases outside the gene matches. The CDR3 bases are TGTGCCAGCGCGCGCGATAGCGGGGGCCCCTACGAGCAGTACTTC. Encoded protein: CASARDSGGPYEQYF.

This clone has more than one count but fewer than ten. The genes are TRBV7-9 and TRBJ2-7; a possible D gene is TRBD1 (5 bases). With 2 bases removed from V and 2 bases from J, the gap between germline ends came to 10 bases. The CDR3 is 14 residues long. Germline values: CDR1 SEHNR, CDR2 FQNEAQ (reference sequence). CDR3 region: CASSLQGSPYEQYF. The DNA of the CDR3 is TGTGCCAGCAGCTTACAGGGAAGCCCCTACGAGCAGTACTTC.

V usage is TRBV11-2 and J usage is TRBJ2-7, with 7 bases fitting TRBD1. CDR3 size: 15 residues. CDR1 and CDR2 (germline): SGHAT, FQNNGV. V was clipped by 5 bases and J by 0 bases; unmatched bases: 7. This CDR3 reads CASSKETGSSYEQYF. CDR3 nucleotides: TGTGCCAGCAGCAAAGAGACAGGGTCCTCCTACGAGCAGTACTTC.